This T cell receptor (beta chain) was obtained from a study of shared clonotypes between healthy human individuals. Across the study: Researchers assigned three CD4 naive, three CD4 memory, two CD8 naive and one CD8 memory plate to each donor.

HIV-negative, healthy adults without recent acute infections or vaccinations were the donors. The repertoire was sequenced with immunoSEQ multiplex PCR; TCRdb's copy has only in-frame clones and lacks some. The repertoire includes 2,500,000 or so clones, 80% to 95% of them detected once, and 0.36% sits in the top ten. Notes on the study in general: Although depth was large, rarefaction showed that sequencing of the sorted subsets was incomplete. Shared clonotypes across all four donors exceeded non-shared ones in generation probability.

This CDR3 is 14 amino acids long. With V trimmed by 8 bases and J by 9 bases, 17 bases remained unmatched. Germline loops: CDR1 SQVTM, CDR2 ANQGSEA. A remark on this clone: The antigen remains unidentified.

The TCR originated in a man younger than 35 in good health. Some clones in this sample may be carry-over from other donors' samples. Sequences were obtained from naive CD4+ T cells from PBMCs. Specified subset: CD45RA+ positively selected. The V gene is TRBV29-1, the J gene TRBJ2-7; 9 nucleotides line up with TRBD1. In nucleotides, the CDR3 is TGCAGCCCTGGGATCTGGACAGGGGAATCGGGGCAGTACTTC. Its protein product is CSPGIWTGESGQYF.